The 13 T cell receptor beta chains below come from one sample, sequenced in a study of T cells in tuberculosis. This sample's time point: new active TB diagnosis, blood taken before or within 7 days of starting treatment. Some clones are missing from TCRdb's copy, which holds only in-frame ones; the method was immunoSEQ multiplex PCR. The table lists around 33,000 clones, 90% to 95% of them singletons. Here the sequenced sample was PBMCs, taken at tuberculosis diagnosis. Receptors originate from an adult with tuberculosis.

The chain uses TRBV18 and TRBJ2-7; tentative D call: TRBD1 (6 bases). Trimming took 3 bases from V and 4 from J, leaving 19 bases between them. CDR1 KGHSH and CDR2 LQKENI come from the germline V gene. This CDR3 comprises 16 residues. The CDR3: CASSPGTGTLGYEQYF. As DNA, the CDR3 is TGTGCCAGCTCACCGGGTACCGGGACATTGGGGTACGAGCAGTACTTC.

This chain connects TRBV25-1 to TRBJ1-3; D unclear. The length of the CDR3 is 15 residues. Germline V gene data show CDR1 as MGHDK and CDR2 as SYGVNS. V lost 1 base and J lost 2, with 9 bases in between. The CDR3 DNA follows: TGTGCCAGCAGTGAATCGAGAGGGACTGGAAACACCATATATTTT. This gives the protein CASSESRGTGNTIYF.

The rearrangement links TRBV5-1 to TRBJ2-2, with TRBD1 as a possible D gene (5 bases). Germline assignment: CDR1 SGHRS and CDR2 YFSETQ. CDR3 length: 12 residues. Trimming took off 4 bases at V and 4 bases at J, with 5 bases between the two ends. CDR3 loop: CASSQGTGELFF. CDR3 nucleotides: TGCGCCAGCAGCCAGGGCACCGGGGAGCTGTTTTTT.

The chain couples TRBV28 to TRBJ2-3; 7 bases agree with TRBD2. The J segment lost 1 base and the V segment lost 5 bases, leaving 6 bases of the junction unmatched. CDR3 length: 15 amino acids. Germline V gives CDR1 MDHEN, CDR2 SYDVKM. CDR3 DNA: TGTGCCAGCAGTGGCCGCGGGGGTGGCACAGATACGCAGTATTTT. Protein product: CASSGRGGGTDTQYF.

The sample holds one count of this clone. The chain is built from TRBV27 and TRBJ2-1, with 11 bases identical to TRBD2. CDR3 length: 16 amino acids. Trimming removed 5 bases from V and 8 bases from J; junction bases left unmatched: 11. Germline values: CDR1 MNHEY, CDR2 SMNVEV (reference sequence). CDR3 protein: CASSTLPTSGSDEQFF. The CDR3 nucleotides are TGTGCCAGCAGTACTCTTCCAACTAGCGGGAGCGATGAGCAGTTCTTC.

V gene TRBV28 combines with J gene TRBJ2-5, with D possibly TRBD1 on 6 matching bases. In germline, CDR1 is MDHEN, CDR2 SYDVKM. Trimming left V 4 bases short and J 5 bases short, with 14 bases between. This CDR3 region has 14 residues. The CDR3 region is CASSSNRVPETQYF. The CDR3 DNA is TGTGCCAGCAGTTCAAACAGGGTACCGGAGACCCAGTACTTC.

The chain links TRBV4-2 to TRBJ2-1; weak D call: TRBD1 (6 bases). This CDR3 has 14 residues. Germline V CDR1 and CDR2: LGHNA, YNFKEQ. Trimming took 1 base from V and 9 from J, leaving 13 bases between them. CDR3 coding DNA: TGTGCCAGCAGCCAAGTGGTGGGGGCAGGTGAGCAGTTCTTC. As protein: CASSQVVGAGEQFF.

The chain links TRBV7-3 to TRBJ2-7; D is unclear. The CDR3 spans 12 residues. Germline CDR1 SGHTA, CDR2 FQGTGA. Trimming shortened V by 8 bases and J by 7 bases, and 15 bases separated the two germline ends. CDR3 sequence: CASSSGPGEQYF. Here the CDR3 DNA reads TGTGCCAGCTCTTCAGGCCCTGGGGAGCAGTACTTC.

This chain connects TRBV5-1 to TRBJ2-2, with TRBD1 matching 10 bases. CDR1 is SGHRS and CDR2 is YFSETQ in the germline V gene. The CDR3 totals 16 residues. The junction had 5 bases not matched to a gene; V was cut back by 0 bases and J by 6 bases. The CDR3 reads CASSLAVTGGSGELFF. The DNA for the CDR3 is TGCGCCAGCAGCTTGGCGGTGACAGGGGGCTCCGGGGAGCTGTTTTTT.

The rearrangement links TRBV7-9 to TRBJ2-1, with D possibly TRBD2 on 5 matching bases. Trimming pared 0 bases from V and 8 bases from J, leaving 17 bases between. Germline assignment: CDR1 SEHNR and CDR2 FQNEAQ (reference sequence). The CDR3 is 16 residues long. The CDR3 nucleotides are TGTGCCAGCAGCTTAGCGCTGGGAGTATCCATCGATGAGCAGTTCTTC. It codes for CASSLALGVSIDEQFF.

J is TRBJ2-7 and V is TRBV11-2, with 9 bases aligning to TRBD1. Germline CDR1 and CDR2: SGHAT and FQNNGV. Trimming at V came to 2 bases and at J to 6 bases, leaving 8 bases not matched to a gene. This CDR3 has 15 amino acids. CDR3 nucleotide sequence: TGTGCCAGCAGCTTATACACAGGGGGCTTCGGCGAGCAGTACTTC. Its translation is CASSLYTGGFGEQYF.

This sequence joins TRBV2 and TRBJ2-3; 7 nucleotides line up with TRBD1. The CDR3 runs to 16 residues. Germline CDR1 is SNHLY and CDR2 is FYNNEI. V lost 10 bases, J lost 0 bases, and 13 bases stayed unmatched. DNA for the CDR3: TGTGCCATCCAGGGGGTGACACCGACTAGCACAGATACGCAGTATTTT. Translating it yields CAIQGVTPTSTDTQYF.

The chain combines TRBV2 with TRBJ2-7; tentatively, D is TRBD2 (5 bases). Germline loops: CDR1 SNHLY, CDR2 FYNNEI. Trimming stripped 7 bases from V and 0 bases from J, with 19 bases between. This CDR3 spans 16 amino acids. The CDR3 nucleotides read TGTGCCAGCAACCAAAACGGGGTCAGAAGCTCCTACGAGCAGTACTTC. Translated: CASNQNGVRSSYEQYF. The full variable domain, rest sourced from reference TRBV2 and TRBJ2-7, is EPEVTQTPSHQVTQMGQEVILRCVPISNHLYFYWYRQILGQKVEFLVSFYNNEISEKSEIFDDQFSVERPDGSNFTLKIRSTKLEDSAMYFCASNQNGVRSSYEQYFGPGTRLTVT.